Listed below are T cell receptor beta chains from one sample, sequenced in a study of blood T cell repertoires in COVID-19. Sequencing used immunoSEQ multiplex PCR; TCRdb keeps in-frame clones, though not all of them. Of tens of thousands of clones in the sample, roughly 91% were seen once. Source material: peripheral blood. The receptors derive from a human donor in a cohort sampled during active COVID-19. Each CDR3 is given with its conserved first and last residue. D genes are given only for firm matches. Size is stated for part of the rows, as once, few or many counts, or as a class when the clone is expanded.

cdr3_aa	cdr3_nt	v_call	j_call	clone_size	d_call
CSVGGGASADTQYF	TGCAGCGTTGGAGGGGGGGCTTCGGCAGATACGCAGTATTTT	TRBV29-1	TRBJ2-3	-	-
CASSQANPGQSSDTQYF	TGTGCCAGCAGCCAAGCCAACCCGGGACAGTCATCAGATACGCAGTATTTT	TRBV14	TRBJ2-3	-	TRBD1
CASSQRDYLGFEAFF	TGTGCCAGCAGCCAAAGGGACTATTTGGGTTTCGAAGCTTTCTTT	TRBV5-5	TRBJ1-1	-	-
CASSQDGQGLNQPQHF	TGTGCCAGCAGCCAAGATGGACAGGGCCTCAATCAGCCCCAGCATTTT	TRBV4-2	TRBJ1-5	-	TRBD1
CASSLAGMLAHEQFF	TGTGCCAGCAGCCTAGCGGGGATGCTAGCCCATGAGCAGTTCTTC	TRBV9	TRBJ2-1	-	TRBD2
CASSQETNLGRSHTDTEAFF	TGTGCCAGCAGCCAAGAAACCAACCTAGGTCGGTCCCATACCGACACTGAAGCTTTCTTT	TRBV3-1/TRBV3-2	TRBJ1-1	-	-
CASSQFGEVPSNQPQHF	TGTGCCAGCAGCCAATTTGGGGAGGTACCGAGCAATCAGCCCCAGCATTTT	TRBV4-2	TRBJ1-5	-	-
CASSAGGPGIYEQYF	TGTGCCAGCAGCGCGGGGGGCCCAGGGATCTACGAGCAGTACTTC	TRBV7-3	TRBJ2-7	once	TRBD2
CASSLPQGGAEGYTF	TGTGCCAGCAGCTTACCTCAAGGGGGGGCGGAGGGCTACACCTTC	TRBV7-9	TRBJ1-2	-	-
CASSLAKTSGSLETQYF	TGTGCCAGCAGCTTAGCCAAGACTAGCGGGAGTCTGGAGACCCAGTACTTC	TRBV7-9	TRBJ2-5	-	TRBD2
CASSTGMPGTDTQYF	TGTGCCAGCAGCACAGGGATGCCGGGCACAGATACGCAGTATTTT	TRBV6-5	TRBJ2-3	-	-
CASRGNRGETQYF	TGCGCCAGCAGGGGGAACAGGGGAGAGACCCAGTACTTC	TRBV10-2	TRBJ2-5	-	TRBD1
CASSLVPGGLLSGANVLTF	TGTGCCAGCAGCTTGGTCCCAGGGGGCCTTCTCTCTGGGGCCAACGTCCTGACTTTC	TRBV5-4	TRBJ2-6	-	TRBD1
CASSYWGGVESYEQYF	TGTGCCAGCAGTTATTGGGGCGGGGTCGAGTCCTACGAGCAGTACTTC	TRBV13	TRBJ2-7	-	-
CACFVPGGYYGYTF	TGTGCCTGTTTCGTACCAGGGGGCTACTATGGCTACACCTTC	TRBV30	TRBJ1-2	-	TRBD1
CASSQAGYYTEAFF	TGTGCCAGCAGCCAAGCAGGGTATTACACTGAAGCTTTCTTT	TRBV3-1/TRBV3-2	TRBJ1-1	-	-
CASSLGQGANQPQHF	TGTGCCAGTAGTCTCGGACAGGGGGCAAATCAGCCCCAGCATTTT	TRBV19	TRBJ1-5	-	TRBD1
CASSTAGQPQHF	TGTGCCAGCTCAACAGCGGGTCAGCCCCAGCATTTT	TRBV18	TRBJ1-5	-	-
CAISTGLAGLPYEQYF	TGTGCCATCAGTACTGGACTAGCGGGATTGCCCTACGAGCAGTACTTC	TRBV10-3	TRBJ2-7	-	TRBD2
CASSLFSVTNQETQYF	TGTGCCAGCAGTTTATTTTCGGTGACTAACCAAGAGACCCAGTACTTC	TRBV28	TRBJ2-5	-	-
CASSFSNSYEQYF	TGTGCCAGCAGTTTCAGTAACAGTTACGAGCAGTACTTC	TRBV12-3/TRBV12-4	TRBJ2-7	-	-
CASSFYRRREFGANTGELFF	TGTGCCAGCAGCTTTTACAGACGACGGGAGTTCGGGGCGAACACCGGGGAGCTGTTTTTT	TRBV28	TRBJ2-2	once	-
CASSLGGAEQYF	TGTGCCAGCAGTTTGGGGGGGGCCGAGCAGTACTTC	TRBV27	TRBJ2-7	-	-
CASTRTWTGGYGYTF	TGTGCCAGCACCCGAACCTGGACAGGGGGCTATGGCTACACCTTC	TRBV2	TRBJ1-2	-	TRBD1
CASSQEEYGSYEQYF	TGTGCCAGCAGCCAAGAAGAATACGGTTCCTACGAGCAGTACTTC	TRBV14	TRBJ2-7	-	-
CASSLLGDGYTF	TGTGCCAGCAGCTTATTGGGCGATGGCTACACCTTC	TRBV11-2	TRBJ1-2	once	-
CASSDSRGQSYNEQFF	TGTGCCAGCAGTGACTCGAGAGGGCAATCCTACAATGAGCAGTTCTTC	TRBV6-4	TRBJ2-1	-	-
CASSLVIGAEAFF	TGTGCCAGCAGCTTAGTTATCGGGGCTGAAGCTTTCTTT	TRBV7-2	TRBJ1-1	-	-
CASSTGNTEAFF	TGTGCCAGCAGTACAGGGAACACTGAAGCTTTCTTT	TRBV27	TRBJ1-1	few	-
CASSVLPPETGVDNGYTF	TGTGCCAGCAGCGTTCTTCCCCCCGAGACAGGGGTCGACAATGGCTACACCTTC	TRBV9	TRBJ1-2	-	TRBD1
CASSSGQGKEKLFF	TGTGCCAGCAGTTCGGGACAGGGGAAAGAAAAACTGTTTTTT	TRBV28	TRBJ1-4	-	TRBD1
CASSAGRDYEQYF	TGCGCCAGCAGCGCGGGGCGAGACTACGAGCAGTACTTC	TRBV5-1	TRBJ2-7	-	-
CATSDLGEGQGANEQFF	TGTGCCACCAGTGATTTGGGGGAGGGACAGGGGGCCAATGAGCAGTTCTTC	TRBV24-1	TRBJ2-1	medium-sized	TRBD1
CASSLEGTTSNEQFF	TGCGCCAGCAGCTTGGAAGGGACTACCTCCAATGAGCAGTTCTTC	TRBV5-1	TRBJ2-1	-	TRBD2
CASSLPTGQGNTF	TGTGCCAGTAGCCTCCCGACGGGACAAGGGAACACCTTC	TRBV19	TRBJ1-2	-	-
CASRALGQNGYTF	TGTGCCAGCAGGGCACTCGGACAGAATGGCTACACCTTC	TRBV11-2	TRBJ1-2	few	-
CASGFPQGPTGELFF	TGTGCTAGTGGTTTTCCGCAGGGGCCCACCGGGGAGCTGTTTTTT	TRBV12-5	TRBJ2-2	-	-
CASSLGHGRRVYEQFF	TGTGCCAGCAGCTTGGGGCATGGGAGGCGGGTCTATGAGCAGTTCTTC	TRBV11-2	TRBJ2-1	-	-
CATELRQAPGEQYF	TGTGCCACCGAACTCCGACAGGCCCCGGGCGAGCAGTACTTC	TRBV7-3	TRBJ2-7	-	-
CASSQSDRLIRNTEAFF	TGTGCCAGCAGCCAATCCGACAGGCTAATTAGGAACACTGAAGCTTTCTTT	TRBV3-1/TRBV3-2	TRBJ1-1	-	-
CASSATANYGYTF	TGCGCCAGCAGCGCGACAGCTAACTATGGCTACACCTTC	TRBV5-1	TRBJ1-2	-	-
CASSLSERAGYEQYF	TGTGCCAGCAGTTTATCGGAGAGAGCCGGGTACGAGCAGTACTTC	TRBV27	TRBJ2-7	-	-
CASSLGTGATHVYEQFF	TGCGCCAGCAGCTTGGGGACAGGGGCTACACATGTCTATGAGCAGTTCTTC	TRBV5-1	TRBJ2-1	-	TRBD1
CASSEIGYGYTF	TGTGCCAGCAGTGAGATCGGGTATGGCTACACCTTC	TRBV6-1	TRBJ1-2	once	-
CASSLPGLAGGRNEQFF	TGCGCCAGCAGCCTTCCGGGACTAGCGGGAGGAAGGAATGAGCAGTTCTTC	TRBV4-1	TRBJ2-1	-	TRBD2
CASSPPGAGVINEQFF	TGTGCCAGCAGCCCGCCCGGGGCGGGAGTCATCAATGAGCAGTTCTTC	TRBV7-8	TRBJ2-1	-	TRBD2
CASSQDLTSANSYEQYF	TGTGCCAGCAGCCAGGATCTTACTAGCGCCAACTCCTACGAGCAGTACTTC	TRBV4-2	TRBJ2-7	-	TRBD2
CASSFTGSTEAFF	TGTGCCAGCAGTTTCACAGGGAGCACTGAAGCTTTCTTT	TRBV2	TRBJ1-1	once	-
CSVDRGTNYGYTF	TGCAGCGTTGACCGGGGGACTAACTATGGCTACACCTTC	TRBV29-1	TRBJ1-2	-	-
CASRDRDRTEAFF	TGTGCCAGCAGGGACAGGGATAGGACTGAAGCTTTCTTT	TRBV6-5	TRBJ1-1	-	TRBD1
CASSFKREGILTDTQYF	TGTGCCAGCAGTTTTAAGCGGGAAGGCATCCTCACAGATACGCAGTATTTT	TRBV27	TRBJ2-3	-	TRBD2
CASSGKELEKLFF	TGTGCCAGCAGTGGGAAGGAGCTCGAAAAACTGTTTTTT	TRBV2	TRBJ1-4	-	-
CASSLLETGLAEQYF	TGTGCCAGCAGCTTGCTCGAGACAGGGTTGGCCGAGCAGTACTTC	TRBV5-8	TRBJ2-7	-	TRBD1
CASSLAGGRGSGANVLTF	TGTGCCAGCAGTTTAGCGGGGGGGCGAGGCTCTGGGGCCAACGTCCTGACTTTC	TRBV28	TRBJ2-6	-	TRBD2
CASSLAGGMGNEQFF	TGTGCCAGCAGCTTAGCGGGAGGAATGGGCAATGAGCAGTTCTTC	TRBV7-9	TRBJ2-1	-	-